This TCR beta chain was sequenced for a study of cytomegalovirus exposure and HLA in healthy donors. Study conclusions and caveats: Subsequent analysis found a tendency for first-cohort TCR clusters to co-occur within the 90 to 150 validation repertoires. A few CMV-associated chains were confirmed in vitro to be specific for CMV antigens. The study listed under 200 cytomegalovirus-associated TCR beta chains.

TCRdb keeps only in-frame clones here, not all; method: immunoSEQ multiplex PCR. Of about 310,000 clones listed, roughly 87% were seen once; the top ten hold roughly 0.96%. To note about this clone: Its antigen remains unknown.

Germline loops: CDR1 SGHAT, CDR2 FQNNGV. After removal of 4 bases from V and 0 bases from J, the junction contained 4 bases not matched to a gene. This CDR3 is built from 16 residues. This chain connects TRBV11-2 to TRBJ2-1; 9 nucleotides agree with TRBD2. The receptor was derived from a man aged 30 to 45 in good health and CMV-seronegative. The source material was PBMCs. Written as DNA, the CDR3 is TGTGCCAGCAGCTCACAGCGGGGGGACTCCTACAATGAGCAGTTCTTC. Residues: CASSSQRGDSYNEQFF. Based on the CDR3 plus reference TRBV11-2 and TRBJ2-1, the full variable domain is EAGVAQSPRYKIIEKRQSVAFWCNPISGHATLYWYQQILGQGPKLLIQFQNNGVVDDSQLPKDRFSAERLKGVDSTLKIQPAKLEDSAVYLCASSSQRGDSYNEQFFGPGTRLTVL.